This note documents a single T cell receptor beta chain sequence. The target antigen is unknown. This sample is drawn from a study of CD8 T cell repertoires and HIV-1 epitope variants. Turning to the study itself: T cells were stimulated with Twenty-five Gag and Nef peptides separately. Control wells had CMV/EBV/flu peptides, negative Ebola AY9, or no peptide. Epitopes were three Gag families plus Nef HW9 and YT9.

Libraries were prepared by immunoSEQ multiplex PCR; TCRdb keeps only in-frame clonotypes and omits some of them. This sample has 5,000 to 6,500 clones, with over 65% found just once. This CDR3 has 18 amino acids. The V gene's germline CDR1 is SEHNR and CDR2 FQNEAQ (reference sequence). J was trimmed by 2 bases and V by 5 bases; bases with no gene match: 9. The gene calls are TRBV7-9 and TRBJ2-7; 16 nucleotides match TRBD2. Sequencing was done on a sample of cultured CD8+ T cells derived from PBMCs. The receptor comes from a male donor with HIV. CDR3 protein: CASSTGLAGGSLAYEQYF. In DNA, the CDR3 is TGTGCCAGCAGCACGGGACTAGCGGGAGGGTCCCTAGCCTACGAGCAGTACTTC.